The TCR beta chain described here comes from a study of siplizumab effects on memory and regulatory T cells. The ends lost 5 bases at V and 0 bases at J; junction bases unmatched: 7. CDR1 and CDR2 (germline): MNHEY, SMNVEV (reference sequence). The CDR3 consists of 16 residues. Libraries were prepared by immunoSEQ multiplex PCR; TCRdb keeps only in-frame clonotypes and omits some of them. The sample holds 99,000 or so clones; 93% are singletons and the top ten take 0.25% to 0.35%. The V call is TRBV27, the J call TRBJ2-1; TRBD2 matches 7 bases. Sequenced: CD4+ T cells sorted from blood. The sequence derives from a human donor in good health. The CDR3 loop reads CASSAPGLVSYNEQFF. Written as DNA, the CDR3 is TGTGCCAGCAGTGCTCCCGGACTAGTCTCCTACAATGAGCAGTTCTTC.